A selection of T cell receptor beta chains follows, all from one sample in a study of blood T cell repertoires in COVID-19. Profiled with immunoSEQ multiplex PCR; TCRdb holds only in-frame clones, not every one. The sample records 140,000 to 150,000 clones, 82% being singletons. Source material: peripheral blood. The receptor source for this set is a human donor with acute or convalescent COVID-19. The donor label of this sample is uncertain. Both conserved end residues are part of each CDR3. A D gene is named only where the DNA matches it firmly. Clone size is shown for a subset of rows, as once, few, many or a class of expanded clone.

j_gene	d_gene	abundance	v_gene	CDR3aa	CDR3nt
TRBJ2-4	TRBD2	-	TRBV7-2	CASSPETSARPAYF	TGTGCCAGCAGCCCCGAAACTAGCGCAAGGCCGGCATACTTC
TRBJ1-5	-	-	TRBV6-6	CASSNYRASNQPQHF	TGTGCCAGCAGTAACTACAGGGCCAGCAATCAGCCCCAGCATTTT
TRBJ1-2	-	-	TRBV5-1	CASSLLGQGNGYTF	TGCGCCAGCAGCTTGTTAGGGCAGGGTAACGGCTACACCTTC
TRBJ1-5	-	-	TRBV6-4	CASSVEGGGNQPQHF	TGTGCCAGCAGTGTTGAGGGTGGTGGCAATCAGCCCCAGCATTTT
TRBJ2-6	-	few	TRBV27	CASSSVSGANVLTF	TGTGCCAGCAGTTCCGTATCTGGGGCCAACGTCCTGACTTTC
TRBJ1-6	-	-	TRBV6-5	CASRWVADSPLHF	TGTGCCAGCAGATGGGTCGCGGATTCACCCCTCCACTTT
TRBJ2-7	-	-	TRBV5-1	CASSLDTSYEQYF	TGCGCCAGCAGCTTGGACACCTCCTACGAGCAGTACTTC
TRBJ2-1	-	once	TRBV30	CAWSVTHRGEQFF	TGTGCCTGGAGTGTAACCCACCGGGGTGAGCAGTTCTTC
TRBJ2-5	TRBD2	-	TRBV20-1	CSASPPSGVFQETQYF	TGCAGTGCTAGTCCCCCTAGCGGGGTGTTCCAAGAGACCCAGTACTTC
TRBJ1-1	TRBD1	-	TRBV29-1	CSVKGFWDRGLNTEAFF	TGCAGCGTTAAAGGGTTTTGGGACAGGGGACTAAACACTGAAGCTTTCTTT
TRBJ1-3	-	-	TRBV6-1	CASSEWGGSGNTIYF	TGTGCCAGCAGTGAATGGGGGGGCTCTGGAAACACCATATATTTT
TRBJ2-1	TRBD1	-	TRBV7-9	CASGQGARNEQFF	TGTGCCAGTGGACAGGGGGCGCGCAATGAGCAGTTCTTC
TRBJ1-5	-	-	TRBV16	CASSQSVAVLGQPQHF	TGTGCCAGCAGCCAATCAGTAGCAGTCCTCGGTCAGCCCCAGCATTTT
TRBJ1-6	-	once	TRBV30	CAWSGGGSNSPLHF	TGTGCCTGGAGTGGCGGCGGTTCGAATTCACCCCTCCACTTT
TRBJ2-2	-	-	TRBV5-5	CASTRGPGLDTGELFF	TGTGCCAGCACCCGTGGGCCGGGGTTAGATACCGGGGAGCTGTTTTTT
TRBJ1-1	-	-	TRBV5-8	CASSLYVGQGGNTEAFF	TGTGCCAGCAGCCTCTACGTTGGGCAGGGAGGAAACACTGAAGCTTTCTTT
TRBJ1-6	-	-	TRBV6-6	CASSPRVSYNSPLHF	TGTGCCAGCAGTCCTAGAGTCTCCTATAATTCACCCCTCCACTTT
TRBJ1-2	TRBD1	-	TRBV2	CASSVVGQGNYGYTF	TGTGCCAGCAGTGTAGTAGGACAGGGGAACTATGGCTACACCTTC
TRBJ1-2	TRBD1	-	TRBV7-9	CASSSGTGSNYGYTF	TGTGCCAGCAGCTCCGGGACAGGGTCTAACTATGGCTACACCTTC
TRBJ1-6	-	-	TRBV6-6	CASIDRSGISPLHF	TGTGCCAGCATTGACAGGAGCGGGATTTCACCCCTCCACTTT
TRBJ1-2	-	-	TRBV19	CASSIASANYGYTF	TGTGCCAGTAGTATAGCGTCAGCTAACTATGGCTACACCTTC
TRBJ1-1	-	-	TRBV5-1	CASSLWSPGHSNTEAFF	TGCGCCAGCAGCTTGTGGTCCCCGGGACACTCGAACACTGAAGCTTTCTTT
TRBJ1-2	TRBD1	-	TRBV10-1	CASSESRTGVNGGYTF	TGCGCCAGCAGTGAGTCCAGGACAGGGGTTAACGGTGGCTACACCTTC
TRBJ1-3	-	-	TRBV30	CAWSVQAGNTIYF	TGTGCCTGGAGTGTACAAGCTGGAAACACCATATATTTT